The 4 T cell receptor beta chains in this list originate from one sample, sequenced in a study of T-cell memory formation after mild COVID-19. TCRdb re-called the 5' RACE reads through MiXCR, storing one row per CDR3 protein. Of about 400,000 distinct CDR3 sequences in the sample, 20% to 25% were seen once. Sequenced material: PBMCs or a T cell subset sorted from them (not recorded which). All receptors come from an adult woman who had mild COVID-19 (a few samples of this study predate the infection). Cell type and time point are not known.

The J gene is TRBJ1-5, the V gene TRBV6-2 or TRBV6-3; the match to TRBD1 covers 7 bases. CDR1 is MNHEY and CDR2 is SVGEGT in the germline V gene. The ends lost 5 bases at V and 0 bases at J; junction bases unmatched: 10. CDR3 length equals 17 residues. CDR3: CASSEGAKTYSNQPQHF. CDR3 in DNA: TGTGCCAGCAGTGAGGGGGCCAAGACTTATAGCAATCAGCCCCAGCATTTT.

J is TRBJ2-2 and V is TRBV7-9, with D possibly TRBD1 on 6 matching bases. CDR3 length: 14 residues. Germline V gene lookup returns CDR1 SEHNR and CDR2 FQNEAQ (reference sequence). The V gene lost 6 bases and the J gene lost 3 bases, with 11 bases spanning the gap. The CDR3 loop is CASRTPGDTGELFF. The CDR3 DNA sequence: TGTGCCAGCAGAACGCCAGGGGACACCGGGGAGCTGTTTTTT.

This clonotype was counted between two and nine times. The chain couples TRBV14 to TRBJ1-1, with 8 bases aligning to TRBD1. Germline V gene sequence: CDR1 SGHDN, CDR2 FVKESK. The CDR3 consists of 15 residues. V shed 1 base, J shed 5 bases, and the junction held 6 bases outside the gene matches. The CDR3 protein is CASSQGEQGVTEAFF. CDR3 coding DNA: TGTGCCAGCAGCCAAGGAGAACAGGGGGTAACTGAAGCTTTCTTT.

The rearrangement joins TRBV20-1 to TRBJ2-1, with D possibly being TRBD2 (5 bases). V was pared by 1 base and J by 6 bases, with 13 bases between. Germline CDR1 and CDR2: DFQATT and SNEGSKA (reference sequence). This CDR3 has 14 residues. The CDR3 DNA follows: TGCAGTGCTAGAGGAAGGCTAGCCGGCAATGAGCAGTTCTTC. This encodes CSARGRLAGNEQFF.